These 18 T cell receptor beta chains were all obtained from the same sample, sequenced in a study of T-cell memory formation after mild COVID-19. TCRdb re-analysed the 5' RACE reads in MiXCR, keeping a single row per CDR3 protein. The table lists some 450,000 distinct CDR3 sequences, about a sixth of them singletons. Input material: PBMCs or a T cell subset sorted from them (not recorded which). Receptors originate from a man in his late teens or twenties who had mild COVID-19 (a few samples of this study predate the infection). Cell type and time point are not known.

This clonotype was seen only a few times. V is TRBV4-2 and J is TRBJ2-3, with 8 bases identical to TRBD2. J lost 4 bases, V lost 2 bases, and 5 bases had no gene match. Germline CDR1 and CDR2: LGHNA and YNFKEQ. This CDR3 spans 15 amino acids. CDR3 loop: CASSQLSGGPDTQYF. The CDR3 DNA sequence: TGTGCCAGCAGCCAACTTTCGGGGGGGCCAGATACGCAGTATTTT.

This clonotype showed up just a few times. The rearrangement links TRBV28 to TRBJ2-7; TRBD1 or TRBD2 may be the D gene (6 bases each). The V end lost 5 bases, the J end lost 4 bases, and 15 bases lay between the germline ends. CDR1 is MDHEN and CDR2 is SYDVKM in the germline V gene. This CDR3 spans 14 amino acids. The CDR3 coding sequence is TGTGCCAGCAGTCCCTCGGGGGCGCGATACGAGCAGTACGTC. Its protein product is CASSPSGARYEQYV.

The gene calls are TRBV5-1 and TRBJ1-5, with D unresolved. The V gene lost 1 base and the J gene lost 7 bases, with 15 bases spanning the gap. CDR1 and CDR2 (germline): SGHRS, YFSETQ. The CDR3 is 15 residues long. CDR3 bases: TGCGCCAGCAGCTTGTCCGGGAGCTCAGTCCAGCCCCAGCATTTT. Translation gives CASSLSGSSVQPQHF.

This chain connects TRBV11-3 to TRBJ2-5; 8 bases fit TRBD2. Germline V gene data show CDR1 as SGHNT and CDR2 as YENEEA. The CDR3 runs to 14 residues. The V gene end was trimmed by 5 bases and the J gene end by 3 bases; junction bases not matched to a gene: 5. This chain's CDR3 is CASSERAGEETQYF. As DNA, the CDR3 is TGTGCCAGCAGCGAGAGAGCGGGGGAAGAGACCCAGTACTTC.

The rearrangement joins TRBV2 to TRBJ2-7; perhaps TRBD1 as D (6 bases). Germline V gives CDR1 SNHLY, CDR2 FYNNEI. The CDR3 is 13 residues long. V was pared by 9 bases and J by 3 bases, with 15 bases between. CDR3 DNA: TGTGCCAGTACGACAGGTCCCTACTACGAGCAGTACTTC. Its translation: CASTTGPYYEQYF.

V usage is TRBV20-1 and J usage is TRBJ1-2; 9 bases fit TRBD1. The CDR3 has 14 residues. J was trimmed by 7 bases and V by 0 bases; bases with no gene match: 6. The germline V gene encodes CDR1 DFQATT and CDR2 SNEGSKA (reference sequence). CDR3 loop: CSARDVGTGFGYTF. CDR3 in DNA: TGCAGTGCTAGAGATGTCGGGACAGGGTTTGGCTACACCTTC.

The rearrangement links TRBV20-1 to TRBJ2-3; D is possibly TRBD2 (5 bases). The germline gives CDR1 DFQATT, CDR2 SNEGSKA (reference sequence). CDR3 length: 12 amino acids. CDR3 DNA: TGCAGCGCCTTCCCGGGTGGGAGTACGCAGTATTTT. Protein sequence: CSAFPGGSTQYF.

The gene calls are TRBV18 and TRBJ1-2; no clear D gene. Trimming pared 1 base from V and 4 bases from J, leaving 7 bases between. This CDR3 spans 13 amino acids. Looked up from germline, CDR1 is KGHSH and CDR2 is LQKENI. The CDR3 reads CASSPLGSYGYTF. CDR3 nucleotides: TGTGCCAGCTCACCACTAGGAAGCTATGGCTACACCTTC.

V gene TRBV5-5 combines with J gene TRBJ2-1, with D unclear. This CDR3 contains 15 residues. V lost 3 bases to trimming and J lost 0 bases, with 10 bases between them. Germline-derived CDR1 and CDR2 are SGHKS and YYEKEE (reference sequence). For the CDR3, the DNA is TGTGCCAGCAGCTCCCACCCAAGCTCCTACAATGAGCAGTTCTTC. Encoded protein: CASSSHPSSYNEQFF.

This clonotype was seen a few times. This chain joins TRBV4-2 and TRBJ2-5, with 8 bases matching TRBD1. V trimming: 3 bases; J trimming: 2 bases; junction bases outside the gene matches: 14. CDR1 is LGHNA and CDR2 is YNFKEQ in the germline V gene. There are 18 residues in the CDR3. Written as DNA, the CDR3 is TGTGCCAGCAGCCACTCCGGGACAGGATCGGTGCGTCAAGAGACCCAGTACTTC. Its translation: CASSHSGTGSVRQETQYF.

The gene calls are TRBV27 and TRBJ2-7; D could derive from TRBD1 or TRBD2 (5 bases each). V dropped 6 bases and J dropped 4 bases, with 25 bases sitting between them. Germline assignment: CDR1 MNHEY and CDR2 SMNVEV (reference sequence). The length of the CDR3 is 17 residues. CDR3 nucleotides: TGTGCCAGCAGCCCCTTGGGACCGACTATCCGCTTTTACGAGCAGTACGTC. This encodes CASSPLGPTIRFYEQYV.

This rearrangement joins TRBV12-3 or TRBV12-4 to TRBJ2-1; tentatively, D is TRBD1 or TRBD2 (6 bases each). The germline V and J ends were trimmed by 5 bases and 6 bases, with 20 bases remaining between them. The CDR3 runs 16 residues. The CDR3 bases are TGTGCCAGCAGTCCAGTCAGGGGTCCGGGAGTCAATGAGCAGTTCTTC. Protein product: CASSPVRGPGVNEQFF.

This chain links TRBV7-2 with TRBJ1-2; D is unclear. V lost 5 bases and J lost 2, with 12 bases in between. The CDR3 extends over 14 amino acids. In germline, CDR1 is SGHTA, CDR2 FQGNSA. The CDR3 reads CASSLTEGNYGYTF. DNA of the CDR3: TGTGCCAGCAGCCTAACCGAGGGCAACTATGGCTACACCTTC.

The CDR3, as DNA: TGTGCCATCAGCGGGCAAATTGGGGTAGCTGGGGTTGACACTGAAGCTTTCTTT. Residues: CAISGQIGVAGVDTEAFF. The V call is TRBV10-3, the J call TRBJ1-1, with D unresolved. Germline V gives CDR1 ENHRY, CDR2 SYGVKD. The CDR3 is 18 residues long. V lost 6 bases and J lost 3, with 26 bases in between.

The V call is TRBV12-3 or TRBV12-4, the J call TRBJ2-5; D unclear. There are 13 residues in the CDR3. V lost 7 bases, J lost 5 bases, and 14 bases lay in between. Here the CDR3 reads CASTSTGVETQYF. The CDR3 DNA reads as TGTGCCAGCACGTCAACGGGTGTTGAGACCCAGTACTTC.

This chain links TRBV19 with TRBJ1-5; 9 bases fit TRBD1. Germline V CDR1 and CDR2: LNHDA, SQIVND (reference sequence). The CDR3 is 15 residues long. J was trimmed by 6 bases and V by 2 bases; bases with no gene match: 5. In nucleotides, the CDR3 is TGTGCCAGTAGTATAATGGGACAGGGCGGTCAGCCCCAGCATTTT. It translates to CASSIMGQGGQPQHF. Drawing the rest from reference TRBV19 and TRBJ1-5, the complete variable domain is DGGITQSPKYLFRKEGQNVTLSCEQNLNHDAMYWYRQDPGQGLRLIYYSQIVNDFQKGDIAEGYSVSREKKESFPLTVTSAQKNPTAFYLCASSIMGQGGQPQHFGDGTRLSIL.

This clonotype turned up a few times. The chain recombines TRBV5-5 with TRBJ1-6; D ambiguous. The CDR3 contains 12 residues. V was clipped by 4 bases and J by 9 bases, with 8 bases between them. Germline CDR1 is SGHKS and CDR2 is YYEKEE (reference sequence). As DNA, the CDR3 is TGTGCCAGCAGCGCTCGGCCTTCACCCCTCCACTTT. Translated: CASSARPSPLHF.

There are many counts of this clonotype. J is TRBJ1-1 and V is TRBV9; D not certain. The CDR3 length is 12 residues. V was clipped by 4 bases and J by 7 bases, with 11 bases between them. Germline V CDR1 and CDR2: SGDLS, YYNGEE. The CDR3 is CASSPLGFEAFF. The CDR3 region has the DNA TGTGCCAGCAGCCCATTAGGGTTTGAAGCTTTCTTT.